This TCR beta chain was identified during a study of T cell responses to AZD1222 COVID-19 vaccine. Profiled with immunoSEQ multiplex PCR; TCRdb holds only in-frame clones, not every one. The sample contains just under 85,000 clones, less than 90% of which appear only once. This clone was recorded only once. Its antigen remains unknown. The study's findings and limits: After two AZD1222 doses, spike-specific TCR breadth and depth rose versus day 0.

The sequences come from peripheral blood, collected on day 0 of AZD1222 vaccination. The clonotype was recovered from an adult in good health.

CDR3: CSARGEREAFF. CDR3 DNA: TGCAGTGCTAGAGGTGAAAGGGAAGCTTTCTTT. V gene TRBV20-1 combines with J gene TRBJ1-1; D remains ambiguous. The CDR3 covers 11 residues. Germline assignment: CDR1 DFQATT and CDR2 SNEGSKA (reference sequence). V lost 1 base, J lost 8 bases, and 8 bases lay in between.